Sequencing of this TCR beta chain was carried out in a study of CD8 T cells in ankylosing spondylitis. Quantitative 5'-RACE with molecular barcodes produced the TCR beta libraries. TCRdb reprocessed the 5' RACE reads with MiXCR, giving one entry per CDR3 protein. The table has some 240,000 distinct CDR3 sequences, just under 7.5% seen once; the top ten hold around 14%. CDR1 and CDR2 (germline): LGHNA, YSLEER. Trimming removed 2 bases from V and 2 bases from J; junction bases left unmatched: 7. This CDR3 region has 16 residues. This clonotype has ten or more counts. Its antigen is as yet unknown. Whole-study findings and limits: There was a TCR beta motif, made of fewer than 10 highly homologous variants, that appeared characteristic of ankylosing spondylitis blood.

This sequence originates from a male donor with ankylosing spondylitis. The sequencing sample was made of blood, either unsorted or a sorted T cell fraction (not recorded which). The chain has TRBV4-3 and TRBJ2-3; 7 positions agree with TRBD2. CDR3 region: CASSQHTGGNTDTQYF. CDR3 nucleotide sequence: TGCGCCAGCAGCCAACATACGGGGGGAAACACAGATACGCAGTATTTT.